The present T cell receptor (beta chain) was sequenced within a study of blood T cell repertoires in COVID-19. Trimming removed 4 bases at V and 6 bases at J, with 13 bases between. Germline-derived CDR1 and CDR2 are MNHEY and SVGEGT. This CDR3 has 14 amino acids. This table comes from immunoSEQ multiplex PCR, and its TCRdb copy is limited to in-frame clones, with some not included. The sample lists about 64,000 clones; approximately 90% were seen once. The chain joins TRBV6-2 or TRBV6-3 to TRBJ1-5; D unresolved. The specimen was peripheral blood. This receptor was identified in a woman of 80 years or more with active COVID-19. The CDR3 loop is CASSSPGGAQPQHF. CDR3 DNA sequence: TGTGCCAGCAGTTCACCCGGTGGTGCTCAGCCCCAGCATTTT.